This T cell receptor (beta chain) derives from a study of Ad26.COV2.S vaccination and SARS-CoV-2 variants. Findings of the study overall: Breadth measured for non-spike TCRs was similar across vaccine and placebo recipients.

Regarding this clone: Its target is not known. Different DNA sequences within this sample yield the same CDR3.

Measured with immunoSEQ multiplex PCR; TCRdb has only the in-frame clones, and not every one. The table has approximately 340,000 clones, around 92% seen once; the top ten hold 3% to 5%. V was trimmed by 2 bases and J by 7 bases, leaving 4 bases between them. This CDR3 contains 11 residues. Germline loops: CDR1 SGHDT, CDR2 YYEEEE. The rearrangement links TRBV5-6 to TRBJ2-1; D is unresolved. The source of this sequence is a human donor who had recovered from COVID-19. Sequencing used peripheral blood, obtained after recovery from COVID-19. CDR3: CASSFRNEQFF. DNA for the CDR3: TGTGCCAGCAGCTTCCGGAATGAGCAGTTCTTC.